The T cell receptor (beta chain) under discussion was sequenced for a study of T cell responses to AZD1222 COVID-19 vaccine. General study findings and limits: Among those given AZD1222, only five or six were seropositive at baseline. Within unmutated variant regions lay the reported targets of nearly half of spike-specific TCRs. Donors skewed white British and female; clonal diversity was possibly underestimated.

Doses given second, at about 4 or about 12 weeks, were pooled. Measured with immunoSEQ multiplex PCR; TCRdb has only the in-frame clones, and not every one. The table lists fewer than 65,000 clones, roughly 90% of them singletons. Comment on this clone: Its antigen is as yet unknown.

This receptor was identified in an adult who received the AZD1222 COVID-19 vaccine. The source material was peripheral blood, sampled 28 days after the second AZD1222 dose.

For the CDR3, the DNA is TGTGCCAGCAGTGAAACCCTAACATCTATCTCAGGGCAGTACTTC. This sequence encodes CASSETLTSISGQYF. V gene TRBV6-1 combines with J gene TRBJ2-7; D not resolved. Trimming cost V 2 bases and J 9 bases, with 20 bases left between them. The germline V gene has CDR1 MNHNS and CDR2 SASEGT. The CDR3 is made up of 15 amino acids.